The next 30 T cell receptor beta chains were all read from a single sample in a study of metastatic and nonmetastatic thyroid tumors. All patients were treatment-naive before thyroid surgery. TCRdb reprocessed the PCR reads via MiXCR. The data hold 15,000 to 20,000 clones, with around a third observed a single time. Material: tumor tissue. The source of these receptors is a female donor with papillary thyroid cancer or a benign thyroid nodule (not recorded which). Some clones in this sample may be carry-over from other donors' samples.

The chain is built from TRBV20-1 and TRBJ2-3; 14 bases agree with TRBD2. CDR3 length equals 15 residues. Germline loops: CDR1 DFQATT, CDR2 SNEGSKA (reference sequence). V was clipped by 5 bases and J by 5 bases; unmatched bases: 6. This chain's CDR3 is CSAWGLAGVLDTQYF. For the CDR3, the DNA is TGCAGTGCTTGGGGACTAGCGGGAGTTCTAGATACGCAGTATTTT.

This clone was recorded a few times. The chain uses TRBV6-1 and TRBJ2-1; TRBD1 or TRBD2 may be the D gene (6 bases each). Trimming removed 5 bases from V and 8 bases from J, with 16 bases in between. The CDR3 length is 14 residues. Germline CDR1 reads MNHNS; CDR2 reads SASEGT. The DNA for the CDR3 is TGTGCCAGCAGTAGCTATGGAGGGGGTTATGAGCAGTTCTTC. It codes for CASSSYGGGYEQFF.

This clone was observed at least ten times. The chain employs TRBV2 and TRBJ1-4, with TRBD1 matching 9 bases. J gave up 15 bases and V 6 bases, and 8 bases lay outside the gene matches. CDR3 length: 12 amino acids. Germline CDR1 reads SNHLY; CDR2 reads FYNNEI. The chain's CDR3 is CASRGTGSTVFF. The CDR3 DNA is TGTGCCAGCAGGGGGACAGGGAGTACAGTGTTTTTT. The full variable domain, its missing parts supplied by reference TRBV2 and TRBJ1-4, is EPEVTQTPSHQVTQMGQEVILRCVPISNHLYFYWYRQILGQKVEFLVSFYNNEISEKSEIFDDQFSVERPDGSNFTLKIRSTKLEDSAMYFCASRGTGSTVFFGSGTQLSVL.

The gene calls are TRBV5-1 and TRBJ2-3, with 13 bases aligning to TRBD2. The ends lost 2 bases at V and 3 bases at J; junction bases unmatched: 3. The CDR3 has 16 residues. From germline, CDR1 is SGHRS and CDR2 YFSETQ. The CDR3 DNA follows: TGCGCCAGCAGCTTAAGACTAGCGGGAGGTACAGATACGCAGTATTTT. Amino acids: CASSLRLAGGTDTQYF.

This clone is medium-sized within its sample. This chain uses TRBV6-1 with TRBJ2-2; D uncertain. This CDR3 spans 14 amino acids. Germline values: CDR1 MNHNS, CDR2 SASEGT. Trimming shortened V by 7 bases and J by 4 bases, and 13 bases separated the two germline ends. For the CDR3, the DNA is TGTGCCAGCAAGGAGTACCCGAGCACCGGGGAGCTGTTTTTT. This sequence encodes CASKEYPSTGELFF.

The J gene is TRBJ2-2, the V gene TRBV4-2; 9 positions agree with TRBD2. Germline V gene sequence: CDR1 LGHNA, CDR2 YNFKEQ. Trimming removed 4 bases from V and 6 bases from J; junction bases left unmatched: 6. The CDR3 is made up of 15 amino acids. CDR3 nucleotides: TGTGCCAGCAGCCTAGCGGGAGAGATAGCCGGGGAGCTGTTTTTT. Translating gives CASSLAGEIAGELFF.

This clone was seen more than once but under ten times. The genes are TRBV18 and TRBJ2-7, with D uncertain. Trimming removed 5 bases at V and 1 base at J, with 3 bases between. The CDR3 sequence is 11 residues long. Germline V CDR1 and CDR2: KGHSH, LQKENI. The CDR3 DNA sequence: TGTGCCAGCTCAGAATCCTACGAGCAGTACTTC. This gives the protein CASSESYEQYF.

The V and J genes are TRBV15 and TRBJ2-3; TRBD2 aligns across 10 bases. CDR3 length: 18 amino acids. With 0 bases clipped from V and 5 bases from J, the junction kept 11 bases outside the gene matches. Germline-derived CDR1 and CDR2 are LNHNV and YYDKDF (reference sequence). For the CDR3, the DNA is TGTGCCACCAGCAGAGATACCCTAGCGGGAGATCAGGGAGATACGCAGTATTTT. Translated: CATSRDTLAGDQGDTQYF.

The rearrangement uses TRBV20-1 and TRBJ2-1, with 14 bases matching TRBD2. V gave up 7 bases and J gave up 7 bases; unmatched junction bases: 12. This CDR3 region has 16 residues. Germline V gene lookup returns CDR1 DFQATT and CDR2 SNEGSKA (reference sequence). CDR3 DNA sequence: TGCAGTGGGTATCCGACTAGCGGGGGGGCAGGGAATGAGCAGTTCTTC. Amino acids: CSGYPTSGGAGNEQFF.

The gene calls are TRBV5-1 and TRBJ2-5; D gene uncertain. CDR3 length: 17 residues. The V end was cut by 0 bases, the J end by 1 base, with 16 bases between. Germline CDR1 is SGHRS and CDR2 is YFSETQ. The CDR3 bases are TGCGCCAGCAGCTTGGGAAGCGCCGGTGGTATCCAAGAGACCCAGTACTTC. This encodes CASSLGSAGGIQETQYF.

This clone is medium-sized in the sample. The chain couples TRBV7-2 to TRBJ2-7; 8 nucleotides match TRBD2. Per the germline V gene, CDR1 is SGHTA and CDR2 is FQGNSA. CDR3 size: 14 residues. With 5 bases clipped from V and 1 base from J, the junction kept 4 bases outside the gene matches. In DNA, the CDR3 is TGTGCCAGCAGCCAAGGACTAGCTTCCTACGAGCAGTACTTC. It translates to CASSQGLASYEQYF.

V and J are TRBV6-1 and TRBJ1-2, with no clear D. This CDR3 has 11 amino acids. V lost 8 bases to trimming and J lost 8 bases, with 12 bases between them. Germline V CDR1 and CDR2: MNHNS, SASEGT. The CDR3 sequence: CASLFDGGYTF. DNA for the CDR3: TGTGCCAGCCTCTTTGACGGCGGCTACACCTTC.

A remark on this clone: A much larger clone differs from this one at a single base, so this may be a read error. This CDR3 is also generated by other DNA sequences in the sample. The J gene is TRBJ2-3, the V gene TRBV5-1, with TRBD1 matching over 8 bases. Per the germline V gene, CDR1 is SGHRS and CDR2 is YFSETQ. This CDR3 region has 15 residues. The CDR3 here is CASSRGTGCTDTQYF. CDR3 DNA: TGCGCCAGCAGCCGGGGGACAGGTTGCACAGATACTCAGTATTTT.

This sequence joins TRBV20-1 and TRBJ1-1, with 7 bases that match TRBD1. The germline V gene has CDR1 DFQATT and CDR2 SNEGSKA (reference sequence). Germline trimming cut 5 bases from V and 1 base from J; bases unmatched to any gene: 4. CDR3 length: 13 amino acids. The CDR3 loop is CSAPWTGNTEAFF. The CDR3 coding sequence is TGCAGTGCTCCTTGGACAGGGAACACTGAAGCTTTCTTT.

The sample holds a few counts of this clone. J is TRBJ2-1 and V is TRBV29-1; 10 bases align to TRBD2. This CDR3 region has 14 residues. The germline gives CDR1 SQVTM, CDR2 ANQGSEA. The V and J ends lost 6 bases and 4 bases, in that order; junction bases with no gene match: 6. CDR3 DNA: TGCAGCGTGGCCCCTAGCGGGAGATACAATGAGCAGTTCTTC. This translates into CSVAPSGRYNEQFF.

This clone has just a few counts. This chain joins TRBV19 and TRBJ2-7; TRBD2 agrees at 9 bases. The CDR3 runs to 15 residues. V was clipped by 6 bases and J by 2 bases; unmatched bases: 8. Germline values: CDR1 LNHDA, CDR2 SQIVND (reference sequence). The CDR3 region has the DNA TGTGCCAGTAGGCTCCTAGCGGGGAGTACCTACGAGCAGTACTTC. Translated, it gives CASRLLAGSTYEQYF.

This clone has just a few counts. The CDR3 DNA is TGTGCCACCAGCAGAGAACAGGGGGCAATGAACACTGAAGCTTTCTTT. Amino acids: CATSREQGAMNTEAFF. This chain links TRBV15 with TRBJ1-1; 9 nucleotides align to TRBD1. After removal of 0 bases from V and 0 bases from J, the junction contained 2 bases not matched to a gene. The CDR3 is 16 amino acids. In germline, CDR1 is LNHNV, CDR2 YYDKDF (reference sequence).

V is TRBV30 and J is TRBJ2-1, with D possibly matching TRBD1 (6 bases). The V gene lost 4 bases and the J gene lost 7 bases, with 17 bases spanning the gap. CDR3 size: 14 residues. Germline V CDR1 and CDR2: GTSNPN, SVGIG (reference sequence). For the CDR3, the DNA is TGTGCCTGGATTTGGCTAGGGGGTAAAAATGAGCAGTTCTTC. This gives the protein CAWIWLGGKNEQFF.

The chain links TRBV3-1 to TRBJ1-3; no clear D. Germline loops: CDR1 LGHDT, CDR2 YNNKEL (reference sequence). Between the trimmed V and J ends, which lost 2 bases and 4 bases, there was a span of 6 bases. CDR3 size: 13 residues. The CDR3 loop reads CASSQTAGNTIYF. The CDR3 DNA reads TGTGCCAGCAGCCAAACAGCAGGAAACACCATATATTTT.

The chain links TRBV10-3 to TRBJ2-7, with D uncertain. This CDR3 contains 12 residues. Trimming took off 3 bases at V and 0 bases at J, with 3 bases between the two ends. CDR1 is ENHRY and CDR2 is SYGVKD in the germline V gene. CDR3 in DNA: TGTGCCATCAGTGACACCTCCTACGAGCAGTACTTC. The encoded protein is CAISDTSYEQYF.

The table lists this clone with many counts. DNA of the CDR3: TGTGCCAGCAGTGGCACAGGGTTTGGAAACACCATATATTTT. Its translation: CASSGTGFGNTIYF. This chain joins TRBV2 and TRBJ1-3, with a possible D match to TRBD1 (6 bases). The CDR3 extends over 14 amino acids. Germline lookup yields CDR1 SNHLY and CDR2 FYNNEI. Trimming removed 4 bases from V and 3 bases from J, with 10 bases in between.

The gene calls are TRBV11-1 and TRBJ2-3, with TRBD2 matching over 11 bases. Trimming cost V 5 bases and J 5 bases; bases outside gene matches: 6. CDR3 length: 15 amino acids. The germline V gene encodes CDR1 SGHAT and CDR2 FQDESV (reference sequence). The CDR3 here is CASSRPGTSGDTQYF. The DNA of the CDR3 is TGTGCCAGCAGCCGTCCCGGGACTAGCGGAGATACGCAGTATTTT.

The chain has TRBV4-3 and TRBJ1-2, with 9 bases fitting TRBD1. Germline CDR1 LGHNA, CDR2 YSLEER. The CDR3 has 15 amino acids. Germline trimming cut 4 bases from V and 4 bases from J; bases unmatched to any gene: 7. CDR3 DNA sequence: TGCGCCAGCAGCCCGGGACAGGGCCTAGGCTATGGCTACACCTTC. Encoded protein: CASSPGQGLGYGYTF.

Only a few counts were recorded for this clone. This chain joins TRBV27 and TRBJ2-7; 10 bases agree with TRBD1. The V gene's germline CDR1 is MNHEY and CDR2 SMNVEV (reference sequence). V gave up 6 bases and J gave up 2 bases; unmatched junction bases: 16. The CDR3 runs to 18 residues. Here the CDR3 reads CASSLSAVGQGRPYEQYF. Written as DNA, the CDR3 is TGTGCCAGCAGCTTAAGCGCGGTGGGACAGGGGCGACCCTACGAGCAGTACTTC.

CDR3 protein: CASRNIGSYNEQFF. Here the CDR3 DNA reads TGTGCCAGCAGAAATATCGGGAGCTACAATGAGCAGTTCTTC. The genes are TRBV6-2 or TRBV6-3 and TRBJ2-1; the D gene is possibly TRBD2 (6 bases). The CDR3 spans 14 residues. Germline-derived CDR1 and CDR2 are MNHEY and SVGEGT. V was pared by 6 bases and J by 3 bases, with 12 bases between.

This clone showed up just a few times. The chain combines TRBV6-5 with TRBJ1-2; D unresolved. CDR3 length: 12 residues. V lost 2 bases and J lost 7, with 8 bases in between. Per the germline V gene, CDR1 is MNHEY and CDR2 is SVGAGI. The CDR3, as DNA: TGTGCCAGCAGTTACGAAGGCGGTGGCTACACCTTC. Translating gives CASSYEGGGYTF.

This clone came up a few times. The chain combines TRBV6-1 with TRBJ2-7, with no clear D. Germline lookup yields CDR1 MNHNS and CDR2 SASEGT. CDR3 length: 13 residues. V shed 2 bases and J shed 6 bases, with 11 bases lying between them. The CDR3 DNA reads TGTGCCAGCAGTGAATTGGGCTTATTCGAGCAGTACTTC. Amino acid sequence: CASSELGLFEQYF.

There are many counts of this clone. The V call is TRBV25-1, the J call TRBJ2-5; D uncertain. CDR3 size: 13 residues. CDR1 is MGHDK, CDR2 SYGVNS, per germline. Trimming cost V 3 bases and J 5 bases, with 10 bases left between them. CDR3 nucleotide sequence: TGTGCCAGCAGTGATTCGCCGCGGGAGACCCAGTACTTC. Encoded protein: CASSDSPRETQYF.

This clone appeared a few times. J is TRBJ2-5 and V is TRBV6-1; TRBD1 might be the D (6 bases). Trimming removed 5 bases at V and 1 base at J, with 11 bases between. The CDR3 sequence is 14 residues long. In germline, CDR1 is MNHNS, CDR2 SASEGT. The CDR3 DNA follows: TGTGCCAGCAGTCCTCGGGACATCCAAGAGACCCAGTACTTC. Its protein product is CASSPRDIQETQYF.

The chain joins TRBV6-1 to TRBJ2-7, with D possibly being TRBD1 or TRBD2 (5 bases each). V dropped 5 bases and J dropped 0 bases, with 11 bases sitting between them. The CDR3 runs 14 residues. In germline, CDR1 is MNHNS, CDR2 SASEGT. The CDR3 sequence: CASSSWGPSYEQYF. CDR3 DNA: TGTGCCAGCAGTAGCTGGGGACCCTCCTACGAGCAGTACTTC.